This T cell receptor (beta chain) was obtained from a study of glioma-infiltrating T cells after dendritic cell vaccination. CDR1 and CDR2 (germline): SGHRS, YFSETQ. With 0 bases clipped from V and 16 bases from J, the junction kept 5 bases outside the gene matches. The CDR3 has 12 residues. Clones were read by immunoSEQ multiplex PCR, and TCRdb kept only the in-frame ones, dropping some. The table has tens of thousands of clones, roughly 80% seen once. The clonotype originates from a human donor with glioblastoma. The source was blood, collected before dendritic cell vaccination. The rearrangement joins TRBV5-1 to TRBJ2-1; the match to TRBD1 covers 9 bases. The CDR3, as DNA: TGCGCCAGCAGCTTGGGAGGGACAGGGCAATTCTTC. Residues: CASSLGGTGQFF.